The 23 T cell receptor beta chains presented below share a single source sample, sequenced in a study of blood T cell repertoires in COVID-19. Clones were read by immunoSEQ multiplex PCR, and TCRdb kept only the in-frame ones, dropping some. The table shows fewer than 70,000 clones, with 65% to 90% occurring only once. Input material: peripheral blood. Receptor source: a woman between 55 and 75 years old with acute or convalescent COVID-19.

The rearrangement links TRBV30 to TRBJ1-4; D may be TRBD1 (5 bases). The V end lost 8 bases, the J end lost 8 bases, and 24 bases lay between the germline ends. The CDR3 is made up of 15 amino acids. Germline V gives CDR1 GTSNPN, CDR2 SVGIG (reference sequence). The CDR3 protein is CAVAGETGLQEKLFF. CDR3 bases: TGTGCCGTAGCGGGGGAGACGGGTCTTCAGGAAAAACTGTTTTTT.

This chain joins TRBV7-6 and TRBJ2-1; 10 bases are a match to TRBD1. The germline CDR1 and CDR2 sequences are SGHVS and FNYEAQ. This CDR3 region has 16 residues. The V gene end was trimmed by 5 bases and the J gene end by 6 bases; junction bases not matched to a gene: 10. CDR3 bases: TGTGCCAGCAGCCCAAGAGGGACAGGGGCGATCAATGAGCAGTTCTTC. This gives the protein CASSPRGTGAINEQFF.

The chain links TRBV5-1 to TRBJ2-7; 9 nucleotides align to TRBD2. The germline gives CDR1 SGHRS, CDR2 YFSETQ. The CDR3 loop spans 14 amino acids. Losses at the gene ends were 3 bases for V and 9 bases for J; bases not matched to a gene: 10. DNA of the CDR3: TGCGCCAGCAGCTCCCGGGGTAGCGGGAGAGGGCAGTACTTC. Its protein product is CASSSRGSGRGQYF.

The chain links TRBV27 to TRBJ1-6; the D is unclear. The V gene's germline CDR1 is MNHEY and CDR2 SMNVEV (reference sequence). Trimming cost V 0 bases and J 2 bases, with 8 bases left between them. This CDR3 region has 16 residues. CDR3 sequence reads: CASSLSAGAYNSPLHF. In DNA, the CDR3 is TGTGCCAGCAGTTTATCGGCGGGCGCCTATAATTCACCCCTCCACTTT.

This chain uses TRBV6-5 with TRBJ1-1, with a tentative D call TRBD1 (6 bases). The CDR3 spans 13 residues. V was trimmed by 6 bases and J by 3 bases, leaving 11 bases between them. Germline CDR1 reads MNHEY; CDR2 reads SVGAGI. The CDR3 bases are TGTGCCAGCAGCCTCGGACAGTACACTGAAGCTTTCTTT. Protein: CASSLGQYTEAFF.

The chain employs TRBV2 and TRBJ1-2, with 11 bases lining up with TRBD1. The CDR3 is 15 residues long. Germline-derived CDR1 and CDR2 are SNHLY and FYNNEI. Losses at the gene ends were 6 bases for V and 4 bases for J; bases not matched to a gene: 7. The CDR3 here is CASRDRTGGIYGYTF. In nucleotides, the CDR3 is TGTGCCAGCAGGGACCGGACAGGGGGCATCTATGGCTACACCTTC. Combining the CDR3 with reference TRBV2 and TRBJ1-2 gives the whole variable domain EPEVTQTPSHQVTQMGQEVILRCVPISNHLYFYWYRQILGQKVEFLVSFYNNEISEKSEIFDDQFSVERPDGSNFTLKIRSTKLEDSAMYFCASRDRTGGIYGYTFGSGTRLTVV.

V and J are TRBV4-2 and TRBJ2-1, with D unclear. Trimming pared 1 base from V and 15 bases from J, leaving 25 bases between. CDR3 size: 16 residues. Germline-derived CDR1 and CDR2 are LGHNA and YNFKEQ. The CDR3 reads CASSQVFSGRKPHLFF. The CDR3 coding sequence is TGTGCCAGCAGCCAAGTGTTCTCAGGAAGAAAACCCCACCTGTTCTTC.

The gene calls are TRBV2 and TRBJ2-3, with a weak D call TRBD1 (5 bases). The CDR3 runs 13 residues. Germline CDR1 is SNHLY and CDR2 is FYNNEI. V was cut by 6 bases and J by 6 bases, with 13 bases left in between. This CDR3 is CASRQPKGDTQYF. DNA of the CDR3: TGTGCCAGCAGACAACCAAAGGGGGATACGCAGTATTTT.

The rearrangement uses TRBV12-3 or TRBV12-4 and TRBJ1-2, with D unclear. V was pared by 2 bases and J by 4 bases, with 5 bases between. The CDR3 extends over 12 amino acids. The CDR3 spells CASSLNGYGYTF. As DNA, the CDR3 is TGTGCCAGCAGTTTAAACGGCTATGGCTACACCTTC.

The chain links TRBV6-1 to TRBJ1-5; weak D call: TRBD1 (5 bases). This CDR3 is 16 amino acids long. Germline CDR1 reads MNHNS; CDR2 reads SASEGT. Trimming removed 3 bases from V and 0 bases from J, with 12 bases in between. Written as DNA, the CDR3 is TGTGCCAGCAGTGACGAGCCAGGGCTTAGCAATCAGCCCCAGCATTTT. This translates into CASSDEPGLSNQPQHF.

This chain joins TRBV3-1 (or the pseudogene TRBV3-2) and TRBJ2-3; 10 bases map to TRBD2. The CDR3 is 16 residues long. CDR1 and CDR2 from the germline V gene are LGHDT and YNNKEL (reference sequence). V lost 6 bases, J lost 6 bases, and 12 bases stayed unmatched. CDR3 DNA: TGTGCCAGCAGTCATCGAGCGGGAGGGCCATCGGATACGCAGTATTTT. Translation: CASSHRAGGPSDTQYF.

The chain employs TRBV5-6 and TRBJ2-7; D is uncertain. Per germline, CDR1 SGHDT and CDR2 YYEEEE. V lost 4 bases, J lost 3 bases, and 11 bases lay in between. This CDR3 is 13 amino acids long. The CDR3 nucleotides read TGTGCCAGCAGCCGTGATAGCAACTACGAGCAGTACTTC. Translated, it gives CASSRDSNYEQYF. Together with reference TRBV5-6 and TRBJ2-7, the CDR3 gives the full variable domain: DAGVTQSPTHLIKTRGQQVTLRCSPKSGHDTVSWYQQALGQGPQFIFQYYEEEERQRGNFPDRFSGHQFPNYSSELNVNALLLGDSALYLCASSRDSNYEQYFGPGTRLTVT.

The rearrangement joins TRBV6-5 to TRBJ1-5; 9 bases are shared with TRBD1. Per germline, CDR1 MNHEY and CDR2 SVGAGI. The junction had 7 bases not matched to a gene; V was cut back by 6 bases and J by 4 bases. The CDR3 covers 15 residues. The CDR3 loop is CASRYGTGLNQPQHF. DNA of the CDR3: TGTGCCAGCAGATACGGGACAGGGCTAAATCAGCCCCAGCATTTT.

The V gene is TRBV4-1, the J gene TRBJ1-1, with D possibly TRBD1 on 6 matching bases. CDR3 length equals 14 residues. V was clipped by 0 bases and J by 11 bases, with 16 bases between them. Germline-derived CDR1 and CDR2 are MGHRA and YSYEKL. CDR3 amino acids: CASSQDPTVGQAFF. The DNA of the CDR3 is TGCGCCAGCAGCCAAGATCCCACGGTAGGACAGGCTTTCTTT.

This clone has just a few counts. The chain uses TRBV19 and TRBJ1-5, with no clear D. The V end lost 1 base, the J end lost 1 base, and 8 bases lay between the germline ends. The CDR3 sequence is 15 residues long. The germline CDR1 and CDR2 sequences are LNHDA and SQIVND (reference sequence). The chain's CDR3 is CASSIVGSSNQPQHF. The CDR3 DNA follows: TGTGCCAGTAGTATAGTGGGCAGCAGCAATCAGCCCCAGCATTTT.

This chain connects TRBV3-1 (or the pseudogene TRBV3-2) to TRBJ2-7, with 8 positions matching TRBD2. The J segment lost 7 bases and the V segment lost 1 base, leaving 3 bases of the junction unmatched. Germline CDR1 and CDR2: LGHDT and YNNKEL (reference sequence). CDR3 length: 13 amino acids. CDR3 residues: CASSQGGLEEQYF. The CDR3 nucleotides are TGTGCCAGCAGCCAAGGGGGACTAGAAGAGCAGTACTTC.

The chain recombines TRBV3-1 (or the pseudogene TRBV3-2) with TRBJ1-6; D remains unclear. The CDR3 covers 14 residues. CDR1 LGHDT and CDR2 YNNKEL come from the germline V gene (reference sequence). V was trimmed by 3 bases and J by 6 bases, leaving 9 bases between them. The CDR3 reads CASSHTELNSPLHF. CDR3 DNA sequence: TGTGCCAGCAGCCACACTGAACTTAATTCACCCCTCCACTTT.

The rearrangement joins TRBV15 to TRBJ1-1, with a tentative D call TRBD1 (5 bases). The CDR3 loop spans 20 amino acids. With 0 bases removed from V and 4 bases from J, the gap between germline ends came to 27 bases. Germline V gene data show CDR1 as LNHNV and CDR2 as YYDKDF (reference sequence). The CDR3 sequence is CATSRDRGTSGGLSGTEAFF. The CDR3 coding sequence is TGTGCCACCAGCAGAGATCGCGGGACCTCCGGGGGACTTTCGGGCACTGAAGCTTTCTTT.

This rearrangement joins TRBV10-3 to TRBJ2-2, with 8 bases matching TRBD1. Germline V lookup: CDR1 ENHRY, CDR2 SYGVKD. The CDR3 is made up of 15 amino acids. V shed 4 bases and J 1 base; nucleotides not matched to a gene: 2. CDR3 DNA: TGTGCCATCAGTGTAGGACAGGGGAACACCGGGGAGCTGTTTTTT. This sequence encodes CAISVGQGNTGELFF.

The chain uses TRBV5-6 and TRBJ1-2, with a tentative D call TRBD1 (5 bases). Trimming removed 2 bases at V and 5 bases at J, with 22 bases between. The CDR3 spans 17 residues. CDR1 is SGHDT, CDR2 YYEEEE, per germline. The CDR3 region is CASSLTQGTTLRYGYTF. Here the CDR3 DNA reads TGTGCCAGCAGCTTAACGCAGGGTACCACCCTGCGTTATGGCTACACCTTC.

This clone was counted only a few times. This chain connects TRBV14 to TRBJ2-7; 8 bases line up with TRBD2. This CDR3 comprises 15 residues. From germline, CDR1 is SGHDN and CDR2 FVKESK. V lost 4 bases and J lost 2; bases outside the gene matches: 7. This CDR3 reads CASSLRSGVPYEQYF. In DNA, the CDR3 is TGTGCCAGCAGCCTTCGTAGCGGGGTGCCCTACGAGCAGTACTTC.

The chain links TRBV12-5 to TRBJ2-7, with TRBD2 matching over 9 bases. Germline V gene sequence: CDR1 LGHNT, CDR2 FRNRAP. After removal of 3 bases from V and 3 bases from J, the junction contained 0 bases not matched to a gene. This CDR3 is built from 13 residues. As DNA, the CDR3 is TGTGCTAGTGGTTTAGCGGGGGGCTACGAGCAGTACTTC. Protein sequence: CASGLAGGYEQYF. Combining the CDR3 with reference TRBV12-5 and TRBJ2-7 gives the whole variable domain DARVTQTPRHKVTEMGQEVTMRCQPILGHNTVFWYRQTMMQGLELLAYFRNRAPLDDSGMPKDRFSAEMPDATLATLKIQPSEPRDSAVYFCASGLAGGYEQYFGPGTRLTVT.

V is TRBV28 and J is TRBJ1-3; D is perhaps TRBD1 (6 bases). The V and J ends lost 7 bases and 0 bases respectively, with 13 bases between them. Germline V CDR1 and CDR2: MDHEN, SYDVKM. This CDR3 has 15 amino acids. The chain's CDR3 is CASTPDSYSGNTIYF. Written as DNA, the CDR3 is TGTGCCAGCACCCCGGACAGCTACTCTGGAAACACCATATATTTT.